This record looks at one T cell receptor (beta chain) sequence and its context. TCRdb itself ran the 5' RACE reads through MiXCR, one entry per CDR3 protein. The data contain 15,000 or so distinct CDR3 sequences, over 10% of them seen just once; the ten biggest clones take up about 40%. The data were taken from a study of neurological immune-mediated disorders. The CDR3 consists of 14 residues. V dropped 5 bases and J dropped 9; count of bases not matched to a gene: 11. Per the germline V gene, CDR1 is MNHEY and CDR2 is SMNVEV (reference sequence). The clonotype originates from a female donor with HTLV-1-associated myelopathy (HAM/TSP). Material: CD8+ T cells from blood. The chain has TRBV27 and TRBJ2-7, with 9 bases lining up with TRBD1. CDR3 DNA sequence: TGTGCCAGCAGTCCTGGACAGGGGCCGACCGCGCAGTACTTC. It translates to CASSPGQGPTAQYF.